These 9 T cell receptor beta chains were sequenced from one sample in a study of blood T cell repertoires in COVID-19. The protocol was immunoSEQ multiplex PCR, while the TCRdb copy is restricted to in-frame clones and leaves out a portion. The table shows around 250,000 clones, with around 84% occurring only once. The source material was PBMCs or T cells enriched from blood (not recorded which). All receptors derive from a woman aged 45-65 years who had recovered from COVID-19.

This rearrangement joins TRBV27 to TRBJ2-5, with 10 bases identical to TRBD2. V dropped 7 bases and J dropped 7; count of bases not matched to a gene: 6. The CDR3 loop spans 13 amino acids. The V gene's germline CDR1 is MNHEY and CDR2 SMNVEV (reference sequence). The CDR3 reads CASIQREGGTQYF. CDR3 DNA: TGTGCCAGCATCCAGCGGGAGGGCGGGACCCAGTACTTC.

This chain connects TRBV7-2 to TRBJ2-3, with 10 bases fitting TRBD2. Germline V gene lookup returns CDR1 SGHTA and CDR2 FQGNSA. With 3 bases clipped from V and 1 base from J, the junction kept 4 bases outside the gene matches. This CDR3 comprises 16 residues. DNA for the CDR3: TGTGCCAGCAGCTTTCCAGCGGGAGGGCGCACAGATACGCAGTATTTT. It specifies CASSFPAGGRTDTQYF.

In DNA form, the CDR3 reads TGTGCCAGCAGTTCCGCAGGGGGATGGGGCACCGGGGAGCTGTTTTTT. As protein: CASSSAGGWGTGELFF. V gene TRBV6-2 or TRBV6-3 combines with J gene TRBJ2-2; 7 nucleotides line up with TRBD1. V shed 4 bases, J shed 4 bases, and the junction held 9 bases outside the gene matches. CDR3 length: 16 residues. CDR1 and CDR2 from the germline V gene are MNHEY and SVGEGT.

The chain employs TRBV19 and TRBJ1-5; possibly TRBD1 for D (5 bases). Trimming took 3 bases from V and 6 from J, leaving 15 bases between them. The CDR3 covers 15 residues. Germline CDR1 reads LNHDA; CDR2 reads SQIVND (reference sequence). The chain's CDR3 is CASSIRSGLRQPQHF. The CDR3 DNA reads TGTGCCAGTAGTATCAGGTCAGGGCTTCGTCAGCCCCAGCATTTT.

This chain joins TRBV11-2 and TRBJ2-3; D is possibly TRBD2 (6 bases). V was trimmed by 5 bases and J by 1 base, leaving 13 bases between them. In germline, CDR1 is SGHAT, CDR2 FQNNGV. This CDR3 has 15 amino acids. The CDR3, as DNA: TGTGCCAGCAGCAGGGAGGCGGCGCGCACAGATACGCAGTATTTT. It codes for CASSREAARTDTQYF.

This clone has just one count. The rearrangement uses TRBV28 and TRBJ1-3; no reliable D call. The V end was cut by 5 bases, the J end by 0 bases, with 5 bases between. This CDR3 contains 13 residues. Germline-derived CDR1 and CDR2 are MDHEN and SYDVKM. The CDR3 sequence is CASSRSSGNTIYF. The CDR3 DNA reads as TGTGCCAGCAGTAGGAGCTCTGGAAACACCATATATTTT.

The chain combines TRBV27 with TRBJ2-1; a weak D match, TRBD2 (6 bases). The V and J ends lost 4 bases and 13 bases respectively, with 17 bases between them. The CDR3 loop spans 13 amino acids. CDR1 and CDR2 from the germline V gene are MNHEY and SMNVEV (reference sequence). The CDR3 DNA reads TGTGCCAGCAGTTCATACATCACTAGCCCCCAGTTCTTC. Translating gives CASSSYITSPQFF.

The V gene is TRBV6-6, the J gene TRBJ2-2; D remains ambiguous. The CDR3 is 12 residues long. The germline V and J ends were trimmed by 2 bases and 6 bases, with 4 bases remaining between them. Germline V gives CDR1 MNHNY, CDR2 SVGAGI (reference sequence). The CDR3 sequence is CASSYIAGELFF. The CDR3 region has the DNA TGTGCCAGCAGTTACATAGCCGGGGAGCTGTTTTTT.

The count of this clone is one. The chain links TRBV28 to TRBJ2-2, with TRBD2 matching over 12 bases. V was pared by 4 bases and J by 7 bases, with 4 bases of the junction left unmatched. This CDR3 is built from 15 residues. CDR1 and CDR2 (germline): MDHEN, SYDVKM. CDR3 in DNA: TGTGCCAGCAGTTCACTAGCGGGAGGTGGCGGGGAGCTGTTTTTT. It encodes CASSSLAGGGGELFF.